The 19 T cell receptor beta chains given below trace back to one sample, sequenced in a study of blood T cells in healthy people across ages. PCR was performed a second time for about 6 to 12 cycles using a sample-barcoded 5' primer and a J-beta primer mix. Via MiXCR, TCRdb re-called the 5' RACE reads, giving one row per CDR3 protein. Of hundreds of thousands of distinct CDR3 sequences in the sample, about 43% were seen once. The source material was blood. The receptors here all came from an elderly man in good health.

This clonotype showed up many times. The CDR3, as DNA: TGTGCCAGCAGCTTATTGGGAGGGAGGTGGGCGAGGCGGAGAGAGACCCAGTACTTC. Protein sequence: CASSLLGGRWARRRETQYF. The genes are TRBV7-2 and TRBJ2-5; TRBD2 aligns across 7 bases. Per germline, CDR1 SGHTA and CDR2 FQGNSA. J lost 4 bases, V lost 2 bases, and 19 bases had no gene match. CDR3 length: 19 amino acids.

This clonotype was detected a few times. The chain joins TRBV5-4 to TRBJ2-3; TRBD2 aligns across 11 bases. The ends lost 7 bases at V and 6 bases at J; junction bases unmatched: 13. Germline CDR1 and CDR2: SGHNT and YYREEE (reference sequence). The CDR3 loop spans 16 amino acids. The CDR3 is CASGGPIAGGKDTQYF. The CDR3 coding sequence is TGTGCCAGCGGGGGACCGATAGCGGGAGGGAAGGATACGCAGTATTTT.

V usage is TRBV28 and J usage is TRBJ2-5; tentatively, D is TRBD2 (5 bases). V lost 8 bases and J 11 bases, leaving 27 bases between the germline ends. The CDR3 spans 15 residues. The germline gives CDR1 MDHEN, CDR2 SYDVKM. The CDR3 nucleotides read TGTGCCAGCCGATCGGGTCCGGGAATCGTTGTAGAGCAGTACTTC. Translation: CASRSGPGIVVEQYF.

Notes on this clonotype: A much larger clone lies a single base off, so this may be a read error. This chain connects TRBV6-2 or TRBV6-3 to TRBJ2-7; 8 bases are a match to TRBD1. V was pared by 5 bases and J by 12 bases, with 9 bases of the junction left unmatched. Germline V gene data show CDR1 as MNHEY and CDR2 as SVGEGT. CDR3 length: 12 amino acids. CDR3 in amino acids: CASSTDRGLRYF. The CDR3 DNA follows: TGTGCCAGCAGTACAGACAGGGGCCTCAGGTACTTC.

The genes are TRBV4-3 and TRBJ1-1; perhaps TRBD1 as D (5 bases). This CDR3 region has 16 residues. Germline V gives CDR1 LGHNA, CDR2 YSLEER. Trimming removed 4 bases from V and 3 bases from J, with 18 bases in between. CDR3 sequence (DNA): TGCGCCAGCAGCCGAGTCCTTGGGGGGTGGGACACTGAAGCTTTCTTT. Protein: CASSRVLGGWDTEAFF.

In the case of this clonotype: The junction departs from germline at one end; a sequencing error may be responsible. The rearrangement joins TRBV12-3 or TRBV12-4 to TRBJ1-1; D remains ambiguous. The CDR3 is made up of 12 amino acids. The CDR3 loop reads CASTPGYAEVFF. In nucleotides, the CDR3 is TGTGCCAGCACCCCGGGATACGCTGAAGTTTTCTTT.

This rearrangement joins TRBV20-1 to TRBJ2-3; D is possibly TRBD1 (6 bases). Germline V gene sequence: CDR1 DFQATT, CDR2 SNEGSKA (reference sequence). The ends were cut back, 4 bases at V and 0 bases at J, with 26 bases in the middle. There are 19 residues in the CDR3. CDR3 DNA sequence: TGCAGTGCTAAACGGGTGACAGGTACCCCGACCCCGAGCACAGATACGCAGTATTTT. As protein: CSAKRVTGTPTPSTDTQYF.

The chain employs TRBV5-4 and TRBJ2-1; D possibly matches TRBD1 or TRBD2 (5 bases each). Per germline, CDR1 SGHNT and CDR2 YYREEE (reference sequence). This CDR3 comprises 16 residues. V dropped 0 bases and J dropped 5 bases, with 15 bases sitting between them. CDR3 amino acids: CASSLGGSGPHNEQFF. The CDR3 DNA reads TGTGCCAGCAGCTTGGGAGGGTCGGGGCCCCACAATGAGCAGTTCTTC.

This clonotype was seen a few times. This chain joins TRBV5-1 and TRBJ2-5; D gene ambiguous. V was clipped by 3 bases and J by 2 bases, with 14 bases between them. This CDR3 contains 15 residues. CDR1 and CDR2 (germline): SGHRS, YFSETQ. The DNA of the CDR3 is TGCGCCAGCAGCTCAGGACCGAATAGTCAAGAGACCCAGTACTTC. Residues: CASSSGPNSQETQYF.

This clonotype was seen a few times. The chain has TRBV6-2 or TRBV6-3 and TRBJ2-7; D could derive from TRBD1 or TRBD2 (5 bases each). The DNA end lines up better with TRBJ2-5; the J call may be wrong. The germline V gene encodes CDR1 MNHEY and CDR2 SVGEGT. This CDR3 region has 19 residues. The chain's CDR3 is CASSYATVPGRGDLETQYF. In nucleotides, the CDR3 is TGTGCCAGCAGTTACGCGACAGTCCCGGGACGGGGAGATTTGGAGACCCAGTACTTC.

This chain links TRBV2 with TRBJ2-1, with D tentatively TRBD1 or TRBD2 (5 bases each). CDR1 is SNHLY and CDR2 is FYNNEI in the germline V gene. V lost 4 bases and J lost 15, with 22 bases in between. The CDR3 has 14 residues. The CDR3 protein is CASSVRASPEGRFF. In nucleotides, the CDR3 is TGTGCCAGCAGTGTCCGGGCCTCTCCCGAGGGGCGGTTCTTC.

This clonotype was observed a handful of times. The chain combines TRBV9 with TRBJ2-6, with D possibly matching TRBD2 (6 bases). V lost 4 bases and J lost 0, with 17 bases in between. The CDR3 sequence is 18 residues long. CDR1 is SGDLS, CDR2 YYNGEE, per germline. In DNA, the CDR3 is TGTGCCAGCAGCCTACCCCGAATGGGGGGCTCTGGGGCCAACGTCCTGACTTTC. Its protein is CASSLPRMGGSGANVLTF.

The chain employs TRBV12-3 or TRBV12-4 and TRBJ2-4, with TRBD2 matching over 8 bases. The DNA end favors TRBJ2-7, so the J call may be wrong. CDR3 size: 14 residues. The CDR3 sequence: CASRSGGDPYEQYF. CDR3 bases: TGTGCCAGCAGGTCGGGGGGGGATCCTTACGAGCAGTACTTC.

The chain carries TRBV5-1 and TRBJ2-3; 16 positions match TRBD2. After removal of 0 bases from V and 5 bases from J, the junction contained 6 bases not matched to a gene. The V gene's germline CDR1 is SGHRS and CDR2 YFSETQ. This CDR3 is 18 amino acids long. Here the CDR3 DNA reads TGCGCCAGCAGCTTGGCCGGGACTAGCGGGGGGGCCCAAGATACGCAGTATTTT. Amino acids: CASSLAGTSGGAQDTQYF.

Turning to this clonotype: One end of the junction does not line up with germline, which may come from a read error. J is TRBJ1-1 and V is TRBV4-2; D is unresolved. From germline, CDR1 is LGHNA and CDR2 YNFKEQ. CDR3 length equals 14 residues. The chain's CDR3 is CASSQDGVNAEAFF. The CDR3 coding sequence is TGTGCCAGCAGCCAAGACGGCGTGAACGCTGAAGCTTTCTTT.

J is TRBJ2-7 and V is TRBV11-1; D might be TRBD1 or TRBD2, each matching 5 bases. Between the trimmed V and J ends, which lost 1 base and 8 bases, there was a span of 27 bases. The CDR3 extends over 18 amino acids. The V gene's germline CDR1 is SGHAT and CDR2 FQDESV (reference sequence). The CDR3 DNA sequence: TGTGCCAGCAGCTTAGGACAGACACAACCTTTGACTACGTTTAAGCAGTACTTC. It yields the protein CASSLGQTQPLTTFKQYF.

This clonotype was observed a handful of times. The chain has TRBV29-1 and TRBJ1-1; D might be TRBD1 (6 bases). The V gene's germline CDR1 is SQVTM and CDR2 ANQGSEA. Trimming took 2 bases from V and 3 from J, leaving 13 bases between them. The CDR3 has 14 residues. In DNA, the CDR3 is TGCAGCGTTGAAAGGGGGGACGGCGACACTGAAGCTTTCTTT. This gives the protein CSVERGDGDTEAFF.

About this clonotype itself: One base away lies a much larger clone, so this may be a sequencing read error. The chain uses TRBV20-1 and TRBJ2-4, with 10 bases aligning to TRBD2. Germline V gene data show CDR1 as DFQATT and CDR2 as SNEGSKA (reference sequence). The CDR3 covers 19 residues. CDR3 DNA sequence: TGCTGTGCTAGAGTATGGACTAGCGGCGAAGACCTAGCCAAAAACATTCAGTACTTC. Protein: CCARVWTSGEDLAKNIQYF.

This clonotype has a handful of counts. The genes are TRBV10-3 and TRBJ2-5, with D unclear. The V end was cut by 7 bases, the J end by 1 base, with 10 bases between. Germline lookup yields CDR1 ENHRY and CDR2 SYGVKD. The CDR3 consists of 13 residues. The CDR3 DNA reads as TGTGCCATCAAGGGCCGGACCCAAGAGACCCAGTACTTC. Amino acid sequence: CAIKGRTQETQYF.